This TCR beta chain was identified in a study of T cell responses to AZD1222 COVID-19 vaccine. Whole-study findings and limits: Just five to seven people given AZD1222 tested seropositive at baseline. Vaccine-associated CD4 TCRs ranged over spike, dominating at 160-218 and 743-854. Repertoire samples came only from after the peak T cell response. Reportedly, nearly half of unique spike TCRs recognized epitopes outside B.1.351/B.1.1.7 mutations.

Assay used: immunoSEQ multiplex PCR; TCRdb lists only in-frame clones, some missing. The sample shows roughly 140,000 clones, roughly 90% of them seen only once. As to this clone: Its antigen remains unknown.

This TCR derives from an adult who received the AZD1222 COVID-19 vaccine. This specimen consisted of peripheral blood, obtained 28 days after the second AZD1222 dose.

The CDR3: CASSTGTSGTGELFF. In DNA form, the CDR3 reads TGTGCCAGCAGCACCGGGACTAGCGGGACCGGGGAGCTGTTTTTT. The rearrangement uses TRBV6-2 or TRBV6-3 and TRBJ2-2; TRBD2 aligns across 12 bases. The CDR3 totals 15 residues. The J segment lost 5 bases and the V segment lost 6 bases, leaving 4 bases of the junction unmatched. Per germline, CDR1 MNHEY and CDR2 SVGEGT.